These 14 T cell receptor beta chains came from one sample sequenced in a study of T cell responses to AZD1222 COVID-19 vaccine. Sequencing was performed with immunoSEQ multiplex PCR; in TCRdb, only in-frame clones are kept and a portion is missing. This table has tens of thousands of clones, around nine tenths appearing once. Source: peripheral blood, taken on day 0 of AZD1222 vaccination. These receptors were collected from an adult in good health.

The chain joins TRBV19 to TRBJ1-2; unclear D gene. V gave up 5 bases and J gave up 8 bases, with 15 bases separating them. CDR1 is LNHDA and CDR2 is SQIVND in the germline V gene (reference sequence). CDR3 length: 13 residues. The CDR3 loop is CASSHRAEGGYTF. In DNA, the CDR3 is TGTGCCAGTAGTCACCGGGCCGAGGGAGGCTACACCTTC.

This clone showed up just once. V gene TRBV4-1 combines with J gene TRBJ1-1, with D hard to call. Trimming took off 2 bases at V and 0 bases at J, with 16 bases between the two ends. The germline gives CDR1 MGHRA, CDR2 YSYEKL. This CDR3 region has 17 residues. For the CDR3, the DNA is TGCGCCAGCAGCCAATTTACCGAGGTTCGTTTGAACACTGAAGCTTTCTTT. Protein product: CASSQFTEVRLNTEAFF.

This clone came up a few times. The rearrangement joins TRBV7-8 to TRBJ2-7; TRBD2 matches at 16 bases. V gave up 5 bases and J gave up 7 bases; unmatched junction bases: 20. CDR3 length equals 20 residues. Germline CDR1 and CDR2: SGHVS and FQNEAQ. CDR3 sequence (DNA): TGTGCCAGCAGCGGAATAAGACCGGGACTAGCGGGAGGGCCTTCGAGGGAGCAGTACTTC. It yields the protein CASSGIRPGLAGGPSREQYF. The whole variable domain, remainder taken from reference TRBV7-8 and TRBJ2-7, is GAGVSQSPRYKVAKRGQDVALRCDPISGHVSLFWYQQALGQGPEFLTYFQNEAQLDKSGLPSDRFFAERPEGSVSTLKIQRTQQEDSAVYLCASSGIRPGLAGGPSREQYFGPGTRLTVT.

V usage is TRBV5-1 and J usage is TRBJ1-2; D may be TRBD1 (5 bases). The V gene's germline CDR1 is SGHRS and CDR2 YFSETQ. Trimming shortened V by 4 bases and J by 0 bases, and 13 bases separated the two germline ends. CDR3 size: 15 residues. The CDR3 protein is CASSTRQRPNYGYTF. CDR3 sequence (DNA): TGCGCCAGCAGCACCCGACAGAGACCTAACTATGGCTACACCTTC.

CDR3 sequence: CSASVGGGELFF. CDR3 DNA: TGCAGTGCTAGTGTTGGTGGCGGGGAGCTGTTTTTT. J is TRBJ2-2 and V is TRBV20-1; D is ambiguous. V lost 3 bases, J lost 7 bases, and 9 bases lay in between. CDR1 DFQATT and CDR2 SNEGSKA come from the germline V gene (reference sequence). There are 12 residues in the CDR3.

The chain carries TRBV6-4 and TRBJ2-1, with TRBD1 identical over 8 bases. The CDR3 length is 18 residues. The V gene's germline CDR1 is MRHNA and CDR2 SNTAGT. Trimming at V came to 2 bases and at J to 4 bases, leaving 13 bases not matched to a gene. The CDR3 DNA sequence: TGTGCCAGCAGTGACGCCTGGGACAGGCCTTCTCTTTACAATGAGCAGTTCTTC. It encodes CASSDAWDRPSLYNEQFF.

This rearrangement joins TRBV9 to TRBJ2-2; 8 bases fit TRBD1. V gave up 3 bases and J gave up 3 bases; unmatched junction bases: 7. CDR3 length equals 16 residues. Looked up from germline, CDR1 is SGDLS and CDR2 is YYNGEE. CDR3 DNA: TGTGCCAGCAGCGGCAGGGGGCTCGGGGACACCGGGGAGCTGTTTTTT. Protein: CASSGRGLGDTGELFF. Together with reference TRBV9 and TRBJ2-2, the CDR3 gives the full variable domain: DSGVTQTPKHLITATGQRVTLRCSPRSGDLSVYWYQQSLDQGLQFLIQYYNGEERAKGNILERFSAQQFPDLHSELNLSSLELGDSALYFCASSGRGLGDTGELFFGEGSRLTVL.

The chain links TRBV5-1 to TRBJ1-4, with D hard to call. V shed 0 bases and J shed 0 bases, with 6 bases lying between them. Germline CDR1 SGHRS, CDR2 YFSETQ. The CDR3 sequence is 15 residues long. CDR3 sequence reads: CASSLEPATNEKLFF. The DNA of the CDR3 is TGCGCCAGCAGCTTGGAACCAGCAACTAATGAAAAACTGTTTTTT.

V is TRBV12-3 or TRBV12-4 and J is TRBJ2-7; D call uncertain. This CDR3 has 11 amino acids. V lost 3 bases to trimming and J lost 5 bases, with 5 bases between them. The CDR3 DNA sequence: TGTGCCAGCAGTTTTAAGAACGAGCAGTACTTC. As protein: CASSFKNEQYF.

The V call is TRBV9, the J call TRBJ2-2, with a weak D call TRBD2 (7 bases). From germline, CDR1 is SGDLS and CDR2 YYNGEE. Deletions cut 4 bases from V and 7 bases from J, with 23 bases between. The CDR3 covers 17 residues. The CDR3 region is CASSHPRGARFSGELFF. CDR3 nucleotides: TGTGCCAGCAGCCACCCTCGGGGGGCGCGTTTCAGCGGGGAGCTGTTTTTT.

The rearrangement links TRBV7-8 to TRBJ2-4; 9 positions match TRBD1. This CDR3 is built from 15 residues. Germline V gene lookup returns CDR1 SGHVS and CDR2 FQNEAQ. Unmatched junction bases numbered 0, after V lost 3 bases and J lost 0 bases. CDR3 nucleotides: TGTGCCAGCAGCTTGGGACAGGGAGCCAAAAACATTCAGTACTTC. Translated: CASSLGQGAKNIQYF.

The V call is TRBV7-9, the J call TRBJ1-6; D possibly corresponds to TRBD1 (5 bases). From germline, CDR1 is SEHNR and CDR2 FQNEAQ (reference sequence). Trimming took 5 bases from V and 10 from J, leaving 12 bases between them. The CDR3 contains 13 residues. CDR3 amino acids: CASSGQGGSPLHF. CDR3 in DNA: TGTGCCAGCAGCGGGCAGGGCGGATCACCCCTCCACTTT. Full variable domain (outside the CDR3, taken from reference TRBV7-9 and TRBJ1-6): DTGVSQNPRHKITKRGQNVTFRCDPISEHNRLYWYRQTLGQGPEFLTYFQNEAQLEKSRLLSDRFSAERPKGSFSTLEIQRTEQGDSAMYLCASSGQGGSPLHFGNGTRLTVT.

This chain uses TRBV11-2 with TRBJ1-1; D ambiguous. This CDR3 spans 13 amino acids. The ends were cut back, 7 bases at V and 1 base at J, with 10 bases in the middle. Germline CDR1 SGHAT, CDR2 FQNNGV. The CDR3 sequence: CASTRARNTEAFF. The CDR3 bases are TGTGCCAGCACTCGGGCGCGGAACACTGAAGCTTTCTTT.

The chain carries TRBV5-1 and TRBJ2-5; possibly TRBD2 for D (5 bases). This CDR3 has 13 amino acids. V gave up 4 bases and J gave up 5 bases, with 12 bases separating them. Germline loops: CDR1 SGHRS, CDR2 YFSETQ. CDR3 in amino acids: CASSGSRLETQYF. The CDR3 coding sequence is TGCGCCAGCAGCGGGAGTCGGCTGGAGACCCAGTACTTC.